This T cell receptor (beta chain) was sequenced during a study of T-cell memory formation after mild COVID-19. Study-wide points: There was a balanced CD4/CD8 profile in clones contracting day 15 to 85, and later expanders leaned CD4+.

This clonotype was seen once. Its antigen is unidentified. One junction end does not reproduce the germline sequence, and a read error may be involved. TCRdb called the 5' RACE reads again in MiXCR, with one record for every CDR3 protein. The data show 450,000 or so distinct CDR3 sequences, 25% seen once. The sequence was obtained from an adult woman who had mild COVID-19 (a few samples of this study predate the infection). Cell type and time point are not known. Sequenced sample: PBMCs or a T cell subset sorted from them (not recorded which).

The CDR3 region is CDSSGGQNYGYTF. The CDR3 bases are TGTGACAGCAGTGGCGGGCAGAACTATGGCTACACCTTC. The rearrangement joins TRBV12-3 or TRBV12-4 to TRBJ1-2; no reliable D call. The CDR3 is 13 amino acids.